These 25 T cell receptor beta chains share one sample of origin, sequenced in a study of shared clonotypes between healthy human individuals. Here immunoSEQ multiplex PCR was the method, and the copy in TCRdb shows in-frame clones only, minus some. The table shows about 690,000 clones, with less than 95% occurring only once. Specimen: memory CD8+ T cells from PBMCs. Subset: CD45RO+ cells pooled with CCR7-negative TemRA cells. Every receptor here comes from a man aged 18-30 years in good health. Some clones in this sample may be carry-over from other donors' samples.

The chain couples TRBV19 to TRBJ2-3, with a tentative D call TRBD1 (6 bases). The V and J ends lost 3 bases and 2 bases respectively, with 15 bases between them. The CDR3 runs 16 residues. CDR1 is LNHDA, CDR2 SQIVND, per germline (reference sequence). CDR3 region: CASSIDAGAPTDTQYF. CDR3 sequence (DNA): TGTGCCAGTAGTATCGACGCAGGGGCCCCCACAGATACGCAGTATTTT.

A note on this clone: This specimen includes other DNA sequences encoding the same CDR3. The chain carries TRBV9 and TRBJ2-1; perhaps TRBD2 as D (6 bases). Per the germline V gene, CDR1 is SGDLS and CDR2 is YYNGEE. The V and J ends lost 1 base and 0 bases respectively, with 8 bases between them. This CDR3 has 15 residues. CDR3 in amino acids: CASSVSGSSYNEQFF. DNA of the CDR3: TGTGCCAGCAGCGTATCCGGGAGCTCCTACAATGAGCAGTTCTTC.

V gene TRBV4-3 combines with J gene TRBJ2-5, with D unresolved. The length of the CDR3 is 15 residues. The germline gives CDR1 LGHNA, CDR2 YSLEER. Deletions cut 0 bases from V and 6 bases from J, with 14 bases between. The CDR3, as DNA: TGCGCCAGCAGCCAAGATATCCCCCATCCACAGACCCAGTACTTC. It encodes CASSQDIPHPQTQYF.

V is TRBV5-1 and J is TRBJ2-5; TRBD2 matches 11 bases. This CDR3 has 15 amino acids. After removal of 5 bases from V and 2 bases from J, the junction contained 5 bases not matched to a gene. Germline V gene lookup returns CDR1 SGHRS and CDR2 YFSETQ. In nucleotides, the CDR3 is TGCGCCAGCAGATCTACTAGCGGGAGTCAAGAGACCCAGTACTTC. It is translated as CASRSTSGSQETQYF.

This chain joins TRBV5-3 and TRBJ2-7, with 8 bases aligning to TRBD1. TRBV5-3 is annotated as an ORF whose role is uncertain. Trimming removed 4 bases from V and 2 bases from J; junction bases left unmatched: 11. This CDR3 comprises 16 residues. The DNA for the CDR3 is TGTGCCAGAAGCGACGGACAGGGCAGTGAGACCTACGAGCAGTACTTC. It is translated as CARSDGQGSETYEQYF.

CDR3 coding DNA: TGTGCCAGCAGTGAAGGCCAAAACAGGGACGGAGCTTTCTTT. It codes for CASSEGQNRDGAFF. The chain joins TRBV6-1 to TRBJ1-1; the D gene is possibly TRBD1 (6 bases). CDR3 size: 14 residues. CDR1 and CDR2 (germline): MNHNS, SASEGT. The ends were cut back, 1 base at V and 10 bases at J, with 16 bases in the middle.

The rearrangement links TRBV19 to TRBJ1-2, with D perhaps TRBD1 (5 bases). The V gene lost 10 bases and the J gene lost 4 bases, with 19 bases spanning the gap. From germline, CDR1 is LNHDA and CDR2 SQIVND (reference sequence). This CDR3 has 14 residues. CDR3 nucleotides: TGTGCCACCCAAGTAGAAGCGACAGCCTATGGCTACACCTTC. Amino acids: CATQVEATAYGYTF.

The chain combines TRBV9 with TRBJ1-2; 7 bases fit TRBD1. Germline CDR1 reads SGDLS; CDR2 reads YYNGEE. Unmatched junction bases numbered 4, after V lost 3 bases and J lost 2 bases. This CDR3 comprises 14 residues. In DNA form, the CDR3 reads TGTGCCAGCAGCGCAGGGGACAGCAACTATGGCTACACCTTC. Its protein is CASSAGDSNYGYTF.

J is TRBJ2-2 and V is TRBV28, with D maybe TRBD1 (5 bases). Trimming took 8 bases from V and 11 from J, leaving 24 bases between them. This CDR3 contains 15 residues. In germline, CDR1 is MDHEN, CDR2 SYDVKM. DNA for the CDR3: TGTGCCAGCCGTGAGGACATTCGTACACCGGGTGAGCTGTTTTTT. It specifies CASREDIRTPGELFF.

The rearrangement joins TRBV7-9 to TRBJ1-2, with D possibly being TRBD1 (6 bases). This CDR3 is built from 14 residues. Germline lookup yields CDR1 SEHNR and CDR2 FQNEAQ (reference sequence). V was trimmed by 8 bases and J by 2 bases, leaving 15 bases between them. Here the CDR3 DNA reads TGTGCCAGCCGCTCGGGGGGGCGCAACTATGGCTACACCTTC. Protein product: CASRSGGRNYGYTF.

The gene calls are TRBV19 and TRBJ1-2, with D tentatively TRBD1 (6 bases). The germline CDR1 and CDR2 sequences are LNHDA and SQIVND (reference sequence). The CDR3 has 14 amino acids. V was trimmed by 6 bases and J by 2 bases, leaving 13 bases between them. The DNA for the CDR3 is TGTGCCAGTAGCGACAGGACCGCCAACTATGGCTACACCTTC. Protein sequence: CASSDRTANYGYTF.

Only a few counts were recorded for this clone. The V and J genes are TRBV7-3 and TRBJ1-1, with D unresolved. The germline gives CDR1 SGHTA, CDR2 FQGTGA. Trimming took 5 bases from V and 6 from J, leaving 13 bases between them. The CDR3 loop spans 13 amino acids. The chain's CDR3 is CASSLDGRSEAFF. The CDR3 DNA reads TGTGCCAGCAGCCTCGACGGACGGTCTGAAGCTTTCTTT.

The chain couples TRBV14 to TRBJ2-5; unclear D gene. Germline CDR1 is SGHDN and CDR2 is FVKESK. CDR3 size: 14 residues. Trimming shortened V by 2 bases and J by 1 base, and 8 bases separated the two germline ends. The CDR3 here is CASSQRLTQETQYF. CDR3 in DNA: TGTGCCAGCAGCCAACGCCTTACCCAAGAGACCCAGTACTTC. The full variable domain, rest sourced from reference TRBV14 and TRBJ2-5, is EAGVTQFPSHSVIEKGQTVTLRCDPISGHDNLYWYRRVMGKEIKFLLHFVKESKQDESGMPNNRFLAERTGGTYSTLKVQPAELEDSGVYFCASSQRLTQETQYFGPGTRLLVL.

The rearrangement links TRBV18 to TRBJ2-4; the D gene could be TRBD1 or TRBD2 (6 bases each). Looked up from germline, CDR1 is KGHSH and CDR2 is LQKENI. CDR3 length: 16 residues. V was clipped by 2 bases and J by 1 base, with 12 bases between them. In nucleotides, the CDR3 is TGTGCCAGCTCACCAACGGAGGGGGTGGCCAAAAACATTCAGTACTTC. This codes for CASSPTEGVAKNIQYF.

This chain connects TRBV7-9 to TRBJ2-2; D gene ambiguous. Deletions cut 2 bases from V and 5 bases from J, with 12 bases between. Germline V gene data show CDR1 as SEHNR and CDR2 as FQNEAQ (reference sequence). CDR3 length: 15 residues. Here the CDR3 reads CASSLNPARTGELFF. Here the CDR3 DNA reads TGTGCCAGCAGCTTAAATCCTGCGAGGACCGGGGAGCTGTTTTTT.

A remark on this clone: A much larger clone lies a single base off, so this may be a read error. The rearrangement uses TRBV7-9 and TRBJ2-7, with D possibly matching TRBD1 (5 bases). CDR1 SEHNR and CDR2 FQNEAQ come from the germline V gene (reference sequence). This CDR3 has 14 residues. The CDR3 sequence is CTSSSPTETYEQYF. For the CDR3, the DNA is TGTACCAGCAGCTCTCCGACAGAAACCTACGAGCAGTACTTC.

Many counts were recorded for this clone. The CDR3 DNA reads as TGTGCCAGTACCAAAGGTCCAGGGGGCTCTGGGGCCAACGTCCTGACTTTC. Protein: CASTKGPGGSGANVLTF. The rearrangement uses TRBV19 and TRBJ2-6, with 7 bases aligning to TRBD1. With 7 bases clipped from V and 0 bases from J, the junction kept 9 bases outside the gene matches. This CDR3 contains 17 residues. Germline values: CDR1 LNHDA, CDR2 SQIVND (reference sequence). The entire variable domain, with the rest obtained from reference TRBV19 and TRBJ2-6, is as follows: DGGITQSPKYLFRKEGQNVTLSCEQNLNHDAMYWYRQDPGQGLRLIYYSQIVNDFQKGDIAEGYSVSREKKESFPLTVTSAQKNPTAFYLCASTKGPGGSGANVLTFGAGSRLTVL.

The CDR3, as DNA: TGTGCCAGCAGCTTATCCGGGGCTGGAAACACCATATATTTT. Protein sequence: CASSLSGAGNTIYF. The V gene is TRBV7-2, the J gene TRBJ1-3; D unclear. Trimming removed 2 bases at V and 2 bases at J, with 7 bases between. Germline assignment: CDR1 SGHTA and CDR2 FQGNSA. The CDR3 runs to 14 residues.

As regards this clone: One junction end does not reproduce the germline sequence, and a read error may be involved. The rearrangement joins TRBV27 to TRBJ2-2; tentative D call: TRBD1 (7 bases). Germline values: CDR1 MNHEY, CDR2 SMNVEV (reference sequence). This CDR3 is built from 13 residues. The chain's CDR3 is CVSSRGVTGELFF. The CDR3 region has the DNA TGTGTCAGCAGCAGGGGGGTCACCGGGGAGCTGTTTTTT.

In its sample, this clone was seen once. This chain links TRBV27 with TRBJ2-7; TRBD1 matches at 7 bases. Germline-derived CDR1 and CDR2 are MNHEY and SMNVEV (reference sequence). Trimming at V came to 5 bases and at J to 2 bases, leaving 6 bases not matched to a gene. The CDR3 runs 14 residues. Written as DNA, the CDR3 is TGTGCCAGCAGTCCCGGGACAGAGGCCTACGAGCAGTACTTC. Translation: CASSPGTEAYEQYF.

This chain connects TRBV28 to TRBJ2-4; D is possibly TRBD1 or TRBD2 (5 bases each). The germline V gene has CDR1 MDHEN and CDR2 SYDVKM. V was pared by 2 bases and J by 0 bases, with 11 bases between. The CDR3 loop spans 16 amino acids. The DNA for the CDR3 is TGTGCCAGCAGTTTAGGGACCGAGCTAGCCAAAAACATTCAGTACTTC. As protein: CASSLGTELAKNIQYF.

J is TRBJ1-2 and V is TRBV5-4; weak D call: TRBD1 (6 bases). V lost 4 bases and J lost 6, with 22 bases in between. The CDR3 length is 16 residues. Germline V gives CDR1 SGHNT, CDR2 YYREEE (reference sequence). The CDR3 sequence is CASSKSPSGAVDGYTF. CDR3 nucleotide sequence: TGTGCCAGCAGCAAATCCCCCTCAGGGGCGGTGGATGGCTACACCTTC.

This clone has a single count. This rearrangement joins TRBV5-3 to TRBJ2-2, with a tentative D call TRBD1 (6 bases). TRBV5-3 is reported as an ORF; its role is uncertain. This CDR3 spans 21 amino acids. Trimming took off 4 bases at V and 3 bases at J, with 31 bases between the two ends. The CDR3 region has the DNA TGTGCCAGAAGCGGACCTCGAACCGGGACAACCTCCGTTCCCGACACCGGGGAGCTGTTTTTT. It yields the protein CARSGPRTGTTSVPDTGELFF.

The gene calls are TRBV5-6 and TRBJ2-3; 8 bases agree with TRBD1. CDR3 size: 15 residues. Per germline, CDR1 SGHDT and CDR2 YYEEEE. With 2 bases clipped from V and 5 bases from J, the junction kept 7 bases outside the gene matches. CDR3 sequence reads: CASSFWTGMGDTQYF. DNA of the CDR3: TGTGCCAGCAGCTTTTGGACAGGGATGGGAGATACGCAGTATTTT.

V usage is TRBV29-1 and J usage is TRBJ1-2; no reliable D call. Trimming removed 3 bases at V and 4 bases at J, with 12 bases between. The CDR3 extends over 13 amino acids. Per germline, CDR1 SQVTM and CDR2 ANQGSEA. CDR3 sequence (DNA): TGCAGCGTTGACCCGGGAAATAGCTATGGCTACACCTTC. Protein product: CSVDPGNSYGYTF.